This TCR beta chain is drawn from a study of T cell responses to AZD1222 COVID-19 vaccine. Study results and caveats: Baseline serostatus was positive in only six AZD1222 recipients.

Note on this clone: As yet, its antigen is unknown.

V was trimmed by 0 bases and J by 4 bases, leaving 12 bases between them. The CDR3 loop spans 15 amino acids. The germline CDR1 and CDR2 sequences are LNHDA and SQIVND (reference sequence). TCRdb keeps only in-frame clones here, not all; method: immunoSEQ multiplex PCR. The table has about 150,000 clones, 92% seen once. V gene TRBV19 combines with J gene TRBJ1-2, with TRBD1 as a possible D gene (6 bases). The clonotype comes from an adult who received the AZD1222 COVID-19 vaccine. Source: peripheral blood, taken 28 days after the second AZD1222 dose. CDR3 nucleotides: TGTGCCAGTAGTATAGATGGACAGAAAGTCTATGGCTACACCTTC. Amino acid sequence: CASSIDGQKVYGYTF.